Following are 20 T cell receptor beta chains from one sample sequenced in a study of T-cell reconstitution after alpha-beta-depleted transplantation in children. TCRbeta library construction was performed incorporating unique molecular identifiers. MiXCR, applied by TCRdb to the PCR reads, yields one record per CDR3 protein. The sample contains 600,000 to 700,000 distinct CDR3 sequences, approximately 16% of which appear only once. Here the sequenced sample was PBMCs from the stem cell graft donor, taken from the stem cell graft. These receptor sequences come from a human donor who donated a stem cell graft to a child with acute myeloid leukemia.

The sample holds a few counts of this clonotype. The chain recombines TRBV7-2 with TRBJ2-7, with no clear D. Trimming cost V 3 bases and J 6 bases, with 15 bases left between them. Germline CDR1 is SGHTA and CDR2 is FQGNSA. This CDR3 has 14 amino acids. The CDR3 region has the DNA TGTGCCAGCAGCTTGTTGGTCTTCGCAGGCGAGCAGTACTTC. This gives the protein CASSLLVFAGEQYF. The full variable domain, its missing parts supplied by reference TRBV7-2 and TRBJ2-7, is GAGVSQSPSNKVTEKGKDVELRCDPISGHTALYWYRQSLGQGLEFLIYFQGNSAPDKSGLPSDRFSAERTGGSVSTLTIQRTQQEDSAVYLCASSLLVFAGEQYFGPGTRLTVT.

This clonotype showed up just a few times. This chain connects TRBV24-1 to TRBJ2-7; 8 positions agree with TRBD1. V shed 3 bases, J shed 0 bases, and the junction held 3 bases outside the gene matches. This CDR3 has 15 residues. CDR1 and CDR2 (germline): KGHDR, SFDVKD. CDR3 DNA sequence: TGTGCCACCAGTGATCCAGACAGGGGCTCCTACGAGCAGTACTTC. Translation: CATSDPDRGSYEQYF.

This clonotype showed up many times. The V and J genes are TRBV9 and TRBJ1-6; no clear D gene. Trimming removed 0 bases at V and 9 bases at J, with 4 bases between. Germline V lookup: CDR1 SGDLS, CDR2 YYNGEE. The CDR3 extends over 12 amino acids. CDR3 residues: CASSVAGSPLHF. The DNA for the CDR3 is TGTGCCAGCAGCGTAGCGGGTTCACCCCTCCACTTT.

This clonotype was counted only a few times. The CDR3 loop reads CAWSLYMGQRYNEQFF. CDR3 nucleotides: TGTGCCTGGAGTCTCTATATGGGACAGAGATACAATGAGCAGTTCTTC. The rearrangement links TRBV30 to TRBJ2-1; TRBD1 aligns across 7 bases. Trimming took 2 bases from V and 4 from J; bases not matched to a gene: 11. The germline V gene encodes CDR1 GTSNPN and CDR2 SVGIG (reference sequence). This CDR3 region has 16 residues.

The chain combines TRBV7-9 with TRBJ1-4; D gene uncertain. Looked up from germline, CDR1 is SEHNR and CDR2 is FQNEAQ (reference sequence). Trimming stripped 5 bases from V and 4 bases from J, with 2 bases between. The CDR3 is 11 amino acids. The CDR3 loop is CASSDNEKLFF. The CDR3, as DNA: TGTGCCAGCAGCGATAATGAAAAACTGTTTTTT.

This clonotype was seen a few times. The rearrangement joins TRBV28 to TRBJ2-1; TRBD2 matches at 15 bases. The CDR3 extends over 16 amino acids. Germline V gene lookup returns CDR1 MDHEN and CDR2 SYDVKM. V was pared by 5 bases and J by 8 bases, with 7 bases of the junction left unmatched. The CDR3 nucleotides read TGTGCCAGCAGTATGCGGACTAGCGGGGGGGCATATGAGCAGTTCTTC. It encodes CASSMRTSGGAYEQFF.

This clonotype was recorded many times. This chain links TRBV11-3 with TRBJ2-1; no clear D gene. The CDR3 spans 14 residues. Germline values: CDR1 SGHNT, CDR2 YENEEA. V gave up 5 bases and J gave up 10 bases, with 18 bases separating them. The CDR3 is CASSPNSGFREQFF. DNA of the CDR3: TGTGCCAGCAGCCCCAACTCCGGTTTCAGAGAGCAGTTCTTC.

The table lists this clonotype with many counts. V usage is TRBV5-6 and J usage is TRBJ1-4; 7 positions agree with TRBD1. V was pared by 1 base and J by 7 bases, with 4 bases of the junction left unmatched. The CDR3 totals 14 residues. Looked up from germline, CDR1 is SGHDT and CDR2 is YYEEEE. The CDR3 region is CASSLTGEGEKLFF. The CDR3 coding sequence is TGTGCCAGCAGCTTGACAGGGGAAGGTGAAAAACTGTTTTTT.

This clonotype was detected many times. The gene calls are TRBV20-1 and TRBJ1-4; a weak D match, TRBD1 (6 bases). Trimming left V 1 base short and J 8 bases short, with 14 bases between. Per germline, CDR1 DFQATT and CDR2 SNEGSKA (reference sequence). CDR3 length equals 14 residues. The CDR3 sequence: CSARGSGVYEKLFF. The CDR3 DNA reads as TGCAGTGCTAGAGGGTCAGGGGTTTACGAAAAACTGTTTTTT.

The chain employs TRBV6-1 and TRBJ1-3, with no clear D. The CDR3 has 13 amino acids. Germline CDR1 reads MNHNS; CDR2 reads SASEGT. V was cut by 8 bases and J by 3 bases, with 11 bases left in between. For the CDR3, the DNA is TGTGCCAGCGTCCAGGAGGGTGGAAACACCATATATTTT. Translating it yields CASVQEGGNTIYF.

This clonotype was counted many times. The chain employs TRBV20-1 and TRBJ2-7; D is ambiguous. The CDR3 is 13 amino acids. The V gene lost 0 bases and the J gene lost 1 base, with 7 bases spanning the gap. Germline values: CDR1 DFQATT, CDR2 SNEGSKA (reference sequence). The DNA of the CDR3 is TGCAGTGCTAGAGACGACGTATCCTACGAGCAGTACTTC. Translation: CSARDDVSYEQYF.

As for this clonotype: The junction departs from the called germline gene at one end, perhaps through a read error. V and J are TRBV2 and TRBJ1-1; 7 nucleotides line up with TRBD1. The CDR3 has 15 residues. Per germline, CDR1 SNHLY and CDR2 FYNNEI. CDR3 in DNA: TGTGCCGGCAGAAAACAACAGGGGATCGGAACTGAAGCTTTCTTT. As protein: CAGRKQQGIGTEAFF.

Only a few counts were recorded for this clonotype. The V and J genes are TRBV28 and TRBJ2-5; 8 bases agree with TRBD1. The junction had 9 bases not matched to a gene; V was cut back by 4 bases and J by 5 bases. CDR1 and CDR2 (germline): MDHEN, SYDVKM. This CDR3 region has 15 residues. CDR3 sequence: CASSSPGQGVETQYF. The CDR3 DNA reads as TGTGCCAGCAGTTCCCCCGGACAGGGTGTGGAGACCCAGTACTTC. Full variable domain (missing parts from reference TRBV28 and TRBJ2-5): DVKVTQSSRYLVKRTGEKVFLECVQDMDHENMFWYRQDPGLGLRLIYFSYDVKMKEKGDIPEGYSVSREKKERFSLILESASTNQTSMYLCASSSPGQGVETQYFGPGTRLLVL.

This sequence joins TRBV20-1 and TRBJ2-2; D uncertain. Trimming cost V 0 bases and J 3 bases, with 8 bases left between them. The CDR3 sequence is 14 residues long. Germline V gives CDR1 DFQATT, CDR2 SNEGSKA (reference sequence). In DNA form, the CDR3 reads TGCAGTGCTAGAGATCGTAGGGACACCGGGGAGCTGTTTTTT. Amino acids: CSARDRRDTGELFF.

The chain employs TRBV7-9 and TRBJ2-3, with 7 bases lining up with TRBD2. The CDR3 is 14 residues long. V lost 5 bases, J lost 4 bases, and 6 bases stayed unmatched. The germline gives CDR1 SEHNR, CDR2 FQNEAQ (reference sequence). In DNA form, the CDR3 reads TGTGCCAGCAGCCCAGGACTAGTCTCAGATACGCAGTATTTT. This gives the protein CASSPGLVSDTQYF.

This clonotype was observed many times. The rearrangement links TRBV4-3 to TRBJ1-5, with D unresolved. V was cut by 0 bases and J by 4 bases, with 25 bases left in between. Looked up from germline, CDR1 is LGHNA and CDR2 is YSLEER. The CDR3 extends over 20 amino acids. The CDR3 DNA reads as TGCGCCAGCAGCCAAGATCCCGACGGTTACCCGGAAGGTGGGAATCAGCCCCAGCATTTT. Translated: CASSQDPDGYPEGGNQPQHF.

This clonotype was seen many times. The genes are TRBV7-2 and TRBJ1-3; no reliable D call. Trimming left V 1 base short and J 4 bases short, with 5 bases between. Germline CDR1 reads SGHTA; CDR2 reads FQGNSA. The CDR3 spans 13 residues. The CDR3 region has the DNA TGTGCCAGCAGCTTAGGGGCCGGAAACACCATATATTTT. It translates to CASSLGAGNTIYF.

CDR3 sequence (DNA): TGCGCCAGCAGCTTGGAGGAGGCCGGTTCACCCCTCCACTTT. Translated, it gives CASSLEEAGSPLHF. The V gene is TRBV5-1, the J gene TRBJ1-6, with no clear D. Germline assignment: CDR1 SGHRS and CDR2 YFSETQ. This CDR3 comprises 14 residues. V lost 0 bases and J 9 bases, leaving 10 bases between the germline ends.

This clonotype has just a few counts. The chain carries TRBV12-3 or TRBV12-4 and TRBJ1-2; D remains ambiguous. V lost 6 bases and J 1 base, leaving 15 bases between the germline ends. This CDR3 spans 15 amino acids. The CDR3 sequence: CASSFMTQINYGYTF. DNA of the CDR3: TGTGCCAGCAGCTTCATGACACAGATTAACTATGGCTACACCTTC.

CDR3 protein: CASSSHSRGQGPYEQYV. The CDR3 coding sequence is TGTGCCAGCAGCTCTCATTCCCGGGGACAGGGGCCTTACGAGCAGTACGTC. This rearrangement joins TRBV7-2 to TRBJ2-7; TRBD1 matches 10 bases. This CDR3 region has 17 residues. The V and J ends lost 4 bases and 4 bases, in that order; junction bases with no gene match: 13. Germline V gene lookup returns CDR1 SGHTA and CDR2 FQGNSA.